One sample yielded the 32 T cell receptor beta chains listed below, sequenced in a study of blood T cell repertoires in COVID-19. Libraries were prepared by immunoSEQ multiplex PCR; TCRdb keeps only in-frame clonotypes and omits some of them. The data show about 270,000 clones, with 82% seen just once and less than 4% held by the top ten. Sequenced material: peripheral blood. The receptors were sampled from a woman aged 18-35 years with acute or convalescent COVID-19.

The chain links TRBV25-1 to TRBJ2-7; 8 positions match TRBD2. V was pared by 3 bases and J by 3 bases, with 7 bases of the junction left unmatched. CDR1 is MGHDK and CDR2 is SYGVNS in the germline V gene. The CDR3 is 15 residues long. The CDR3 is CASSDFAGGSYEQYF. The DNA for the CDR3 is TGTGCCAGCAGTGACTTCGCGGGAGGAAGCTACGAGCAGTACTTC.

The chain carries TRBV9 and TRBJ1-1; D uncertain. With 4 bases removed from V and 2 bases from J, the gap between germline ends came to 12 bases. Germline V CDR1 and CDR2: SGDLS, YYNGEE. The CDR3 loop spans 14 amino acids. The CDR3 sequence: CASSPTPRNTEAFF. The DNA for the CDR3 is TGTGCCAGCAGCCCCACCCCGCGAAACACTGAAGCTTTCTTT.

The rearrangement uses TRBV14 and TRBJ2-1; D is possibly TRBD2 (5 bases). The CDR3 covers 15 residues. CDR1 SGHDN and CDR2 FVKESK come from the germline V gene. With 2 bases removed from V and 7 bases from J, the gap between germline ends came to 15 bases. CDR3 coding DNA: TGTGCCAGCAGCCAAAAACTAGTTGGGGTGAATGAGCAGTTCTTC. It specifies CASSQKLVGVNEQFF. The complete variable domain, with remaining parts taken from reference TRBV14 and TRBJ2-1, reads EAGVTQFPSHSVIEKGQTVTLRCDPISGHDNLYWYRRVMGKEIKFLLHFVKESKQDESGMPNNRFLAERTGGTYSTLKVQPAELEDSGVYFCASSQKLVGVNEQFFGPGTRLTVL.

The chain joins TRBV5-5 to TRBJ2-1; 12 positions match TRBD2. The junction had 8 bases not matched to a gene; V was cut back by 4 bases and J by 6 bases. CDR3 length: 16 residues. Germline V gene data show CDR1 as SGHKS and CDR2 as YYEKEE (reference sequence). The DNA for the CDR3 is TGTGCCAGCAGCCCACTACCGGGACTAGCGGGCAATGAGCAGTTCTTC. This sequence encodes CASSPLPGLAGNEQFF.

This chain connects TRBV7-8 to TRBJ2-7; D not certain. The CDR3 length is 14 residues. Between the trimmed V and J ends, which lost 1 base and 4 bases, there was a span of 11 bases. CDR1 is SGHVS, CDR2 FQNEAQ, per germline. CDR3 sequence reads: CASSLGRTSYEQYF. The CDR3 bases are TGTGCCAGCAGCTTAGGCCGCACCAGTTACGAGCAGTACTTC.

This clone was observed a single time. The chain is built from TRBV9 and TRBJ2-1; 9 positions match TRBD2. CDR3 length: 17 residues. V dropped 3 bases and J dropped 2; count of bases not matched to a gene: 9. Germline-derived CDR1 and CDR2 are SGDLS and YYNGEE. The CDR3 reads CASSADPSGVAYNEQFF. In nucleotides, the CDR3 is TGTGCCAGCAGCGCCGACCCTAGCGGGGTGGCCTACAATGAGCAGTTCTTC. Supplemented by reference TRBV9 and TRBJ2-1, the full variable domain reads DSGVTQTPKHLITATGQRVTLRCSPRSGDLSVYWYQQSLDQGLQFLIQYYNGEERAKGNILERFSAQQFPDLHSELNLSSLELGDSALYFCASSADPSGVAYNEQFFGPGTRLTVL.

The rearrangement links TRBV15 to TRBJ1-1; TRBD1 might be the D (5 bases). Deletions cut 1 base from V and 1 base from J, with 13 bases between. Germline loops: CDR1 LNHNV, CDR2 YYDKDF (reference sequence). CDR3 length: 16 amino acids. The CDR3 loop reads CATSRGPGRANTEAFF. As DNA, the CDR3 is TGTGCCACCAGCAGAGGACCAGGGAGGGCGAACACTGAAGCTTTCTTT.

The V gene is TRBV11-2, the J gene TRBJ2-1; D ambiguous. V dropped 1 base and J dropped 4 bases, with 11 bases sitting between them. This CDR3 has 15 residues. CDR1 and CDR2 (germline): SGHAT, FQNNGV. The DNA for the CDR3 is TGTGCCAGCAGCTTAGGGCCCCAACAGTACAATGAGCAGTTCTTC. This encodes CASSLGPQQYNEQFF.

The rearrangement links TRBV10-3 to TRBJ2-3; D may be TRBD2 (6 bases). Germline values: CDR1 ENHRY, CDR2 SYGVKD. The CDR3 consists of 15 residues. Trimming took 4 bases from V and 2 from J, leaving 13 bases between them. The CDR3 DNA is TGTGCCATCAGTGGTCGCGCGGGACTCACAGATACGCAGTATTTT. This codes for CAISGRAGLTDTQYF.

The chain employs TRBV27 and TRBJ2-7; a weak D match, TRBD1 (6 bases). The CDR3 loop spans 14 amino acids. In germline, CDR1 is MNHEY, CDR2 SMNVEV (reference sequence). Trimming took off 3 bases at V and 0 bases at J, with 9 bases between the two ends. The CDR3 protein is CASSFSGVSYEQYF. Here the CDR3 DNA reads TGTGCCAGCAGTTTTTCAGGGGTCTCCTACGAGCAGTACTTC.

CDR3: CSVEGTRTDTQYF. The CDR3 DNA reads as TGCAGCGTTGAAGGGACACGCACAGATACGCAGTATTTT. The chain recombines TRBV29-1 with TRBJ2-3; maybe TRBD1 (5 bases). V was shortened by 1 base and J by 1 base, with 6 bases between the two germline ends. CDR1 is SQVTM and CDR2 is ANQGSEA in the germline V gene. The CDR3 totals 13 residues.

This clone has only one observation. The CDR3 DNA is TGTGCCAGCAGCAGACTTCGACTGAACACCGGGGAGCTGTTTTTT. It specifies CASSRLRLNTGELFF. This rearrangement joins TRBV7-2 to TRBJ2-2; D is undetermined. V dropped 5 bases and J dropped 1 base, with 11 bases sitting between them. The CDR3 extends over 15 amino acids. Germline V gives CDR1 SGHTA, CDR2 FQGNSA.

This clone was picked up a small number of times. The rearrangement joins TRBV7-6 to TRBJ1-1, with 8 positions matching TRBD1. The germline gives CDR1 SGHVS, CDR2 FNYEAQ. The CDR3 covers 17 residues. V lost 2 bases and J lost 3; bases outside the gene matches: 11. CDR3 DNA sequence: TGTGCCAGCAGCTTAATAGTGTCGGACAGGGCGTACACTGAAGCTTTCTTT. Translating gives CASSLIVSDRAYTEAFF. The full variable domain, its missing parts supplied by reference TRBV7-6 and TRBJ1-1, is GAGVSQSPRYKVTKRGQDVALRCDPISGHVSLYWYRQALGQGPEFLTYFNYEAQQDKSGLPNDRFSAERPEGSISTLTIQRTEQRDSAMYRCASSLIVSDRAYTEAFFGQGTRLTVV.

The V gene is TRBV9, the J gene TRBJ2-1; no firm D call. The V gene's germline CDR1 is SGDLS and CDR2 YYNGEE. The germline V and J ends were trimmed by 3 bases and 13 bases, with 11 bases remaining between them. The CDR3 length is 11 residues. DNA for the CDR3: TGTGCCAGCAGCGCGAGGTCTACTCAGTTCTTC. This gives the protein CASSARSTQFF.

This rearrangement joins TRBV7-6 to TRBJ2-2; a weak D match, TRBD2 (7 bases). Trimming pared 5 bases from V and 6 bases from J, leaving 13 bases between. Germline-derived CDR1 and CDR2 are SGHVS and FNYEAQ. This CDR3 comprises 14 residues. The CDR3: CASSPDGGPGELFF. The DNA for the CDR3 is TGTGCCAGCAGCCCCGACGGGGGGCCCGGGGAGCTGTTTTTT.

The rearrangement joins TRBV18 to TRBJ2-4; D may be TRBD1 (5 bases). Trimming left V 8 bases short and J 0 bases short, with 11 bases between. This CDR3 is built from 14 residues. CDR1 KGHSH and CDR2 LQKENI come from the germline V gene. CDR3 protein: CASRQSLAKNIQYF. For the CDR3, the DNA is TGTGCCAGCAGACAGAGCCTAGCCAAAAACATTCAGTACTTC.

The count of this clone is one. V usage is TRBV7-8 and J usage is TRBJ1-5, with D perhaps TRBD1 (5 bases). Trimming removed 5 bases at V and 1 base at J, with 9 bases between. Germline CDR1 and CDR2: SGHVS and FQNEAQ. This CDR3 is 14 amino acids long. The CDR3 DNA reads TGTGCCAGCAGCGTCCGGGGGAGCAATCAGCCCCAGCATTTT. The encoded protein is CASSVRGSNQPQHF.

CDR3 residues: CASSPTLATYEQYF. The CDR3 bases are TGTGCCAGCAGCCCTACTCTAGCGACCTACGAGCAGTACTTC. V is TRBV6-2 or TRBV6-3 and J is TRBJ2-7, with D possibly matching TRBD2 (6 bases). V was trimmed by 6 bases and J by 2 bases, leaving 14 bases between them. Germline V lookup: CDR1 MNHEY, CDR2 SVGEGT. CDR3 size: 14 residues.

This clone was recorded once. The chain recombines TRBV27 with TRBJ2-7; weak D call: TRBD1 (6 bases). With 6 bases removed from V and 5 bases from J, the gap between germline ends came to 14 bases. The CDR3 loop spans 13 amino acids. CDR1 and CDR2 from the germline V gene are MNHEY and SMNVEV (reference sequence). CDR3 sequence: CASRRSQGNEQYF. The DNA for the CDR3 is TGTGCCAGCAGAAGGAGCCAGGGGAACGAGCAGTACTTC.

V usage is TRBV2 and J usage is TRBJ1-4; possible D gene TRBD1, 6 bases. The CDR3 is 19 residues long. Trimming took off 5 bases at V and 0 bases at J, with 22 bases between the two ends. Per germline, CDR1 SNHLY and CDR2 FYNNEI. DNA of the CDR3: TGTGCCAGCAGTAAAATTAGACAGGCGAAAACTGCAACTAATGAAAAACTGTTTTTT. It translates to CASSKIRQAKTATNEKLFF.

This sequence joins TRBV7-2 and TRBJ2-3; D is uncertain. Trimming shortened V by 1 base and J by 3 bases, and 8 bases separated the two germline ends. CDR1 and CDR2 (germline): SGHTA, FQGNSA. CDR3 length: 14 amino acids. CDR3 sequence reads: CASSLGLGTDTQYF. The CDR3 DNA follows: TGTGCCAGCAGCTTAGGTCTAGGAACAGATACGCAGTATTTT.

The CDR3 coding sequence is TGTGCCAGTATGCAGGAGGGCCCTAGGAATGAGCAGTTCTTC. It encodes CASMQEGPRNEQFF. The J gene is TRBJ2-1, the V gene TRBV19; possible D gene TRBD2, 6 bases. CDR1 and CDR2 (germline): LNHDA, SQIVND (reference sequence). The CDR3 spans 14 residues. V lost 7 bases and J 7 bases, leaving 17 bases between the germline ends.

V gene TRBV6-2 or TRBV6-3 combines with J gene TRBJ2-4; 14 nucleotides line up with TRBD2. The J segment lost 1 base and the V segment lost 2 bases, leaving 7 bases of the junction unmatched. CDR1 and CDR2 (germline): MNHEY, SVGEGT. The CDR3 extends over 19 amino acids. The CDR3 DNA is TGTGCCAGCAGTTACCCGAGACTAGCGGGAGGGCCGGCCAAAAACATTCAGTACTTC. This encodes CASSYPRLAGGPAKNIQYF.

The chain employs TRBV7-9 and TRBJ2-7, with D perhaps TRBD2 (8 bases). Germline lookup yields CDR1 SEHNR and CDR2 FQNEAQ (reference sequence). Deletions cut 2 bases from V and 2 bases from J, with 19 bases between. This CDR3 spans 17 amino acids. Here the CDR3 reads CASSLYPGGGQPYEQYF. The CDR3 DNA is TGTGCCAGCAGCTTATACCCGGGGGGGGGACAGCCCTACGAGCAGTACTTC.

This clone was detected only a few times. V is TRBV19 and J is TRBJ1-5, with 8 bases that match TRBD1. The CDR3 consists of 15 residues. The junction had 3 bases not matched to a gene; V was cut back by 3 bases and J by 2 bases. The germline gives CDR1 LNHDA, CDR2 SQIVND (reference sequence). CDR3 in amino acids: CASSMTGVGNQPQHF. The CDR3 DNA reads TGTGCCAGTAGTATGACAGGGGTGGGCAATCAGCCCCAGCATTTT.

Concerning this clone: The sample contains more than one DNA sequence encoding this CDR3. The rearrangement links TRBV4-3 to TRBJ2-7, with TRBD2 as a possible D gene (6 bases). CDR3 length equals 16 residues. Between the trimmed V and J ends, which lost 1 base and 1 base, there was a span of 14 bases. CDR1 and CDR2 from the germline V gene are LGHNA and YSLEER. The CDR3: CASSQGRSGGSYEQYF. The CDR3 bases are TGCGCCAGCAGCCAAGGTCGATCTGGGGGGTCCTACGAGCAGTACTTC.

CDR3 sequence: CASSSHLDEKLFF. The CDR3 DNA reads TGTGCCAGCAGTTCCCACTTGGATGAAAAACTGTTTTTT. The rearrangement uses TRBV28 and TRBJ1-4; no firm D call. Germline CDR1 and CDR2: MDHEN and SYDVKM. The CDR3 is 13 residues long. The V and J ends lost 4 bases and 6 bases respectively, with 9 bases between them.

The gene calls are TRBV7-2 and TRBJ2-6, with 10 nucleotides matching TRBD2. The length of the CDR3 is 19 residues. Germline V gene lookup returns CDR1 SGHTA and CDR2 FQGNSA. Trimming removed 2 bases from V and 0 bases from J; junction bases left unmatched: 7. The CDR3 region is CASSLYVAGGLSGANVLTF. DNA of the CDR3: TGTGCCAGCAGCTTATACGTAGCGGGAGGACTCTCTGGGGCCAACGTCCTGACTTTC.

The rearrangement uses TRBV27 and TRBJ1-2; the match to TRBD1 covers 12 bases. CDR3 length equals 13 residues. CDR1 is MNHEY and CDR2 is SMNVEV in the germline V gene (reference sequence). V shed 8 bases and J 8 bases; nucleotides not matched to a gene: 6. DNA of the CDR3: TGTGCCAGCTCCGGGACAGGGGGCATGGGCTACACCTTC. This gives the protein CASSGTGGMGYTF.

The CDR3 sequence is CASSLNRVASGNTIYF. The CDR3 bases are TGTGCCAGCAGCTTGAATCGAGTAGCCTCTGGAAACACCATATATTTT. The chain is built from TRBV11-2 and TRBJ1-3, with D unresolved. The CDR3 extends over 16 amino acids. V was pared by 3 bases and J by 0 bases, with 12 bases between. Germline CDR1 reads SGHAT; CDR2 reads FQNNGV.

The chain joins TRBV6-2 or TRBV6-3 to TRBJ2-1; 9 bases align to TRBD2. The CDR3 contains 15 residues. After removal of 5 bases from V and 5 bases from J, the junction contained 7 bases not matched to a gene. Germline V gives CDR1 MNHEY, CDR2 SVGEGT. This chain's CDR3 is CASSTREGPNNEQFF. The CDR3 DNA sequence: TGTGCCAGCAGTACGCGGGAGGGCCCGAACAATGAGCAGTTCTTC.

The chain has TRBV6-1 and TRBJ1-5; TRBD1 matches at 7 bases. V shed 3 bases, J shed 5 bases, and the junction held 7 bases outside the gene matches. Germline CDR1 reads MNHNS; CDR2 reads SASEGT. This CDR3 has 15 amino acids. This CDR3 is CASSELRDSYQPQHF. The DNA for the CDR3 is TGTGCCAGCAGTGAGCTCCGGGACAGCTATCAGCCCCAGCATTTT.